This T cell receptor (beta chain) emerged from a study of blood T cell repertoires in COVID-19. Germline V gene data show CDR1 as SGHVS and CDR2 as FNYEAQ. There are 15 residues in the CDR3. With 5 bases removed from V and 0 bases from J, the gap between germline ends came to 11 bases. Per the study methods: Quantification of nucleated cells was approximated via reference gene primer amplification. Only in-frame clones appear in the TCRdb table, and some are missing; sequencing was by immunoSEQ multiplex PCR. V and J calls plus clone size are reproduced from that table; the DNA served to infer D and trimming. The sample includes 150,000 or so clones, roughly 86% of them seen just once. This clone was seen once.

The V gene is TRBV7-6, the J gene TRBJ1-3; D is undetermined. The source is a human donor with acute or convalescent COVID-19. The donor label of this sample is uncertain. The sample was peripheral blood. Written as DNA, the CDR3 is TGTGCCAGCAGCCCCCCCGGGAACTCTGGAAACACCATATATTTT. Translation: CASSPPGNSGNTIYF.